The 32 T cell receptor beta chains in this list originate from one sample, sequenced in a study of shared clonotypes between healthy human individuals. Data came from immunoSEQ multiplex PCR; TCRdb stores just in-frame clones and leaves some out. The repertoire holds 190,000 or so clones, 65% to 70% seen once, with less than 11% in the top ten. The sample was memory CD4+ T cells sorted from blood. Subset meaning: CD45RA-negative fraction. The receptors derive from a man aged 25 to 40 in good health.

The V and J genes are TRBV6-6 and TRBJ1-4, with D possibly being TRBD1 (5 bases). From germline, CDR1 is MNHNY and CDR2 SVGAGI (reference sequence). Between the trimmed V and J ends, which lost 0 bases and 3 bases, there was a span of 8 bases. There are 15 residues in the CDR3. CDR3 residues: CASSYSAGPNEKLFF. CDR3 nucleotides: TGTGCCAGCAGTTACTCGGCGGGGCCTAATGAAAAACTGTTTTTT.

The J gene is TRBJ2-7, the V gene TRBV5-4; D is perhaps TRBD2 (5 bases). Germline CDR1 reads SGHNT; CDR2 reads YYREEE (reference sequence). V was cut by 0 bases and J by 2 bases, with 12 bases left in between. The CDR3 has 15 residues. The CDR3 sequence is CASSLGGFQAYEQYF. The CDR3 nucleotides are TGTGCCAGCAGCTTGGGCGGGTTTCAAGCCTACGAGCAGTACTTC. The variable domain in full, with the rest retrieved from reference TRBV5-4 and TRBJ2-7, is ETGVTQSPTHLIKTRGQQVTLRCSSQSGHNTVSWYQQALGQGPQFIFQYYREEENGRGNFPPRFSGLQFPNYSSELNVNALELDDSALYLCASSLGGFQAYEQYFGPGTRLTVT.

The chain joins TRBV10-1 to TRBJ2-2, with D hard to call. Trimming shortened V by 0 bases and J by 7 bases, and 6 bases separated the two germline ends. The CDR3 spans 13 residues. Germline V CDR1 and CDR2: WNHNN, SYGVQD (reference sequence). CDR3 bases: TGCGCCAGCAGTGAGTCATTTCGCGGGGAGCTGTTTTTT. It codes for CASSESFRGELFF.

This clone has just a few counts. The chain couples TRBV19 to TRBJ1-1; the D gene is possibly TRBD1 (6 bases). The V end was cut by 5 bases, the J end by 3 bases, with 13 bases between. The CDR3 totals 14 residues. Germline V gene lookup returns CDR1 LNHDA and CDR2 SQIVND (reference sequence). The CDR3 DNA reads as TGTGCCAGTAGTGTTTGGGGGCTGGACACTGAAGCTTTCTTT. It translates to CASSVWGLDTEAFF.

This chain uses TRBV29-1 with TRBJ1-5, with TRBD1 matching 8 bases. CDR3 length: 14 residues. Germline V gene data show CDR1 as SQVTM and CDR2 as ANQGSEA. With V trimmed by 4 bases and J by 3 bases, 5 bases remained unmatched. CDR3 bases: TGCAGCGTTGCAGGGGGCGTAGACAATCAGCCCCAGCATTTT. Translated: CSVAGGVDNQPQHF.

This clone was seen once. V is TRBV27 and J is TRBJ2-1; the match to TRBD2 covers 12 bases. The germline V gene has CDR1 MNHEY and CDR2 SMNVEV (reference sequence). The CDR3 has 14 residues. Trimming at V came to 10 bases and at J to 4 bases, leaving 5 bases not matched to a gene. CDR3 coding DNA: TGTGCCACCTCTAGCGGGAGGGCTTACAATGAGCAGTTCTTC. This translates into CATSSGRAYNEQFF.

This clone was counted a single time. The rearrangement links TRBV7-2 to TRBJ2-1; no definite D call. The CDR3 runs to 13 residues. The V gene lost 2 bases and the J gene lost 7 bases, with 9 bases spanning the gap. Germline lookup yields CDR1 SGHTA and CDR2 FQGNSA. The CDR3 nucleotides read TGTGCCAGCAGCTTATCGCTTCTTAATGAGCAGTTCTTC. Its protein is CASSLSLLNEQFF.

In this sample, this clone turned up many times. This chain uses TRBV30 with TRBJ1-2, with D possibly TRBD1 on 6 matching bases. V dropped 8 bases and J dropped 4 bases, with 20 bases sitting between them. This CDR3 is built from 14 residues. Germline values: CDR1 GTSNPN, CDR2 SVGIG (reference sequence). In DNA form, the CDR3 reads TGTGCCGCCAGAGGGACAACGACAGGCTATGGCTACACCTTC. It is translated as CAARGTTTGYGYTF.

The V call is TRBV6-1, the J call TRBJ2-1, with 7 bases fitting TRBD2. CDR1 is MNHNS, CDR2 SASEGT, per germline. The CDR3 sequence is 14 residues long. Trimming cost V 9 bases and J 5 bases; bases outside gene matches: 10. CDR3 nucleotides: TGTGCCAGTCGGGCGGGAGTGGTACACAATGAGCAGTTCTTC. Protein: CASRAGVVHNEQFF.

This chain's CDR3 is CASSYLGIGGQYF. The CDR3 nucleotides are TGTGCCAGCAGTTACTTAGGAATCGGGGGGCAGTACTTC. The chain combines TRBV6-6 with TRBJ2-5; 7 bases match TRBD2. Trimming removed 1 base from V and 11 bases from J; junction bases left unmatched: 7. This CDR3 spans 13 amino acids. Per the germline V gene, CDR1 is MNHNY and CDR2 is SVGAGI (reference sequence).

This clone has only one observation. This sequence joins TRBV18 and TRBJ2-7; D may be TRBD1 (5 bases). CDR1 and CDR2 from the germline V gene are KGHSH and LQKENI. The CDR3 totals 14 residues. The V end was cut by 3 bases, the J end by 2 bases, with 11 bases between. The CDR3 sequence is CASSPTETAYEQYF. CDR3 DNA sequence: TGTGCCAGCTCACCCACCGAGACAGCCTACGAGCAGTACTTC.

The chain carries TRBV19 and TRBJ2-7, with D perhaps being TRBD1 or TRBD2 (5 bases each). Trimming left V 4 bases short and J 3 bases short, with 13 bases between. Germline V gives CDR1 LNHDA, CDR2 SQIVND (reference sequence). The CDR3 is made up of 14 amino acids. This chain's CDR3 is CASSKQGVNYEQYF. In nucleotides, the CDR3 is TGTGCCAGTAGTAAGCAGGGAGTTAACTACGAGCAGTACTTC.

This clone was observed many times. The chain combines TRBV5-4 with TRBJ1-2; D is unclear. Per germline, CDR1 SGHNT and CDR2 YYREEE (reference sequence). Trimming pared 0 bases from V and 4 bases from J, leaving 7 bases between. The CDR3 sequence is 13 residues long. This chain's CDR3 is CASSLDRAYGYTF. The DNA for the CDR3 is TGTGCCAGCAGCTTGGACCGAGCCTATGGCTACACCTTC.

The V and J genes are TRBV5-1 and TRBJ2-5, with D tentatively TRBD2 (6 bases). This CDR3 spans 15 amino acids. Germline V gene sequence: CDR1 SGHRS, CDR2 YFSETQ. V shed 0 bases and J shed 4 bases, with 13 bases lying between them. Here the CDR3 reads CASSLVSGSGETQYF. CDR3 bases: TGCGCCAGCAGCTTGGTTTCCGGGAGTGGAGAGACCCAGTACTTC.

Only one count was recorded for this clone. The chain links TRBV2 to TRBJ2-7; TRBD2 is a possible D gene (6 bases). The CDR3 consists of 16 residues. Germline V CDR1 and CDR2: SNHLY, FYNNEI. Trimming stripped 8 bases from V and 5 bases from J, with 25 bases between. CDR3 sequence: CASGRRVGGMKDEQYF. CDR3 DNA: TGTGCCAGCGGCCGGAGGGTCGGCGGGATGAAGGACGAGCAGTACTTC.

V usage is TRBV28 and J usage is TRBJ1-1; D remains ambiguous. The length of the CDR3 is 16 residues. The germline gives CDR1 MDHEN, CDR2 SYDVKM. The V gene lost 2 bases and the J gene lost 0 bases, with 13 bases spanning the gap. The CDR3 here is CASSLTDLVVNTEAFF. The CDR3 DNA reads as TGTGCCAGCAGTTTAACAGATCTAGTTGTGAACACTGAAGCTTTCTTT.

CDR3 DNA: TGTGCCAGCAGTGGGGACAGGGTCAATTGGCGTGGCTACACCTTC. Translation: CASSGDRVNWRGYTF. The chain has TRBV25-1 and TRBJ1-2; 9 nucleotides match TRBD1. V lost 4 bases, J lost 7 bases, and 10 bases stayed unmatched. The CDR3 spans 15 residues. Germline CDR1 MGHDK, CDR2 SYGVNS.

The chain recombines TRBV10-2 with TRBJ2-1; 11 bases agree with TRBD1. CDR1 is WSHSY and CDR2 is SAAADI in the germline V gene. V dropped 5 bases and J dropped 9; count of bases not matched to a gene: 3. CDR3 length equals 13 residues. CDR3 region: CASSPGQGGEQFF. The CDR3 DNA follows: TGCGCCAGCAGTCCGGGACAGGGGGGTGAGCAGTTCTTC.

The table lists this clone with a count of one. This CDR3 is also generated by other DNA sequences in the sample. V usage is TRBV9 and J usage is TRBJ2-3; tentative D call: TRBD2 (6 bases). Germline assignment: CDR1 SGDLS and CDR2 YYNGEE. CDR3 size: 14 residues. The V end was cut by 0 bases, the J end by 1 base, with 6 bases between. The CDR3 loop reads CASSVASGTDTQYF. In DNA form, the CDR3 reads TGTGCCAGCAGCGTAGCTAGCGGCACAGATACGCAGTATTTT.

The J gene is TRBJ2-7, the V gene TRBV28; TRBD1 matches 9 bases. With 9 bases clipped from V and 7 bases from J, the junction kept 19 bases outside the gene matches. CDR1 and CDR2 from the germline V gene are MDHEN and SYDVKM. This CDR3 has 16 residues. The CDR3 spells CASLGHGGQGLGEQYF. As DNA, the CDR3 is TGTGCCAGTTTAGGCCACGGGGGACAGGGCCTTGGTGAGCAGTACTTC.

J is TRBJ2-7 and V is TRBV6-5; no clear D gene. CDR1 and CDR2 (germline): MNHEY, SVGAGI. The CDR3 covers 12 residues. V lost 8 bases and J lost 4, with 12 bases in between. This CDR3 reads CASLSFGYEQYF. The CDR3 nucleotides are TGTGCCAGCCTATCCTTCGGTTACGAGCAGTACTTC.

Details on this clone: This specimen includes other DNA sequences encoding the same CDR3. The chain is built from TRBV6-5 and TRBJ1-5; D uncertain. Between the trimmed V and J ends, which lost 3 bases and 4 bases, there was a span of 7 bases. Germline CDR1 MNHEY, CDR2 SVGAGI. The CDR3 is made up of 13 amino acids. The DNA for the CDR3 is TGTGCCAGCAGTTATGGCCGGAATCAGCCCCAGCATTTT. Residues: CASSYGRNQPQHF.

This clone was counted between two and nine times. The DNA for the CDR3 is TGTGCCAGCAGCAACGGACCTGGACCGGAGCAGTTCTTC. It translates to CASSNGPGPEQFF. V usage is TRBV7-6 and J usage is TRBJ2-1; D gene unclear. V gave up 5 bases and J gave up 10 bases, with 15 bases separating them. Germline V lookup: CDR1 SGHVS, CDR2 FNYEAQ. The CDR3 has 13 amino acids.

The rearrangement joins TRBV29-1 to TRBJ2-5, with TRBD2 matching over 8 bases. Germline V gene sequence: CDR1 SQVTM, CDR2 ANQGSEA. The CDR3 covers 12 residues. The CDR3 bases are TGCGTCTGGAGCGGGGGCCAAGAGACCCAGTACTTC. It is translated as CVWSGGQETQYF.

The chain has TRBV27 and TRBJ1-1, with D tentatively TRBD1 (5 bases). Germline V gives CDR1 MNHEY, CDR2 SMNVEV (reference sequence). Trimming shortened V by 0 bases and J by 4 bases, and 12 bases separated the two germline ends. This CDR3 spans 15 amino acids. CDR3 bases: TGTGCCAGCAGTTTATCAATGTGGGGCCTCACTGAAGCTTTCTTT. Encoded protein: CASSLSMWGLTEAFF.

This chain links TRBV5-1 with TRBJ2-5; 9 bases agree with TRBD1. Looked up from germline, CDR1 is SGHRS and CDR2 is YFSETQ. CDR3 length: 15 amino acids. Germline trimming cut 0 bases from V and 4 bases from J; bases unmatched to any gene: 4. CDR3: CASSLGTGAGETQYF. Here the CDR3 DNA reads TGCGCCAGCAGCTTGGGGACAGGGGCCGGAGAGACCCAGTACTTC.

The genes are TRBV29-1 and TRBJ2-5; the D gene is possibly TRBD2 (6 bases). The ends were cut back, 3 bases at V and 5 bases at J, with 16 bases in the middle. The CDR3 sequence is 14 residues long. In germline, CDR1 is SQVTM, CDR2 ANQGSEA. DNA of the CDR3: TGCAGCGTTGAGGCGAGGGGCAGCGGGGAGACCCAGTACTTC. Protein product: CSVEARGSGETQYF.

This clone has just a few counts. The chain carries TRBV5-1 and TRBJ2-3; 10 bases are a match to TRBD2. The J segment lost 4 bases and the V segment lost 6 bases, leaving 8 bases of the junction unmatched. The CDR3 totals 15 residues. From germline, CDR1 is SGHRS and CDR2 YFSETQ. The CDR3 DNA follows: TGCGCCAGCATGAACCAAGCGGGAGGGGCAGATACGCAGTATTTT. It yields the protein CASMNQAGGADTQYF.

This chain joins TRBV5-1 and TRBJ2-3; D unresolved. Germline assignment: CDR1 SGHRS and CDR2 YFSETQ. CDR3 length equals 15 residues. Between the trimmed V and J ends, which lost 7 bases and 0 bases, there was a span of 15 bases. CDR3 sequence: CASGDPSSSTDTQYF. The CDR3, as DNA: TGCGCCAGCGGAGACCCCTCCTCTAGCACAGATACGCAGTATTTT.

The chain couples TRBV25-1 to TRBJ1-2; 8 nucleotides match TRBD1. The length of the CDR3 is 17 residues. Germline V gene lookup returns CDR1 MGHDK and CDR2 SYGVNS. V trimming: 3 bases; J trimming: 6 bases; junction bases outside the gene matches: 15. In DNA, the CDR3 is TGTGCCAGCAGTGATCCTGACAGGGGAAGTTTGAGCGATGGCTACACCTTC. It encodes CASSDPDRGSLSDGYTF.

This chain connects TRBV9 to TRBJ2-3; a possible D gene is TRBD1 (5 bases). The CDR3 runs to 15 residues. Between the trimmed V and J ends, which lost 0 bases and 5 bases, there was a span of 13 bases. Germline-derived CDR1 and CDR2 are SGDLS and YYNGEE. The CDR3 DNA reads as TGTGCCAGCAGCGTAGGAGCTATCCAGGGAGATACGCAGTATTTT. Residues: CASSVGAIQGDTQYF.

At least ten counts were recorded for this clone. The chain joins TRBV5-4 to TRBJ2-1; D may correspond to TRBD1 or TRBD2 (5 bases each). The CDR3 contains 14 residues. Germline CDR1 reads SGHNT; CDR2 reads YYREEE (reference sequence). V was pared by 4 bases and J by 8 bases, with 16 bases between. The CDR3 DNA reads as TGTGCCAGCAGCCCCCGGGGACCTGCCGATGAGCAGTTCTTC. Translation gives CASSPRGPADEQFF. The complete variable domain, with remaining parts taken from reference TRBV5-4 and TRBJ2-1, reads ETGVTQSPTHLIKTRGQQVTLRCSSQSGHNTVSWYQQALGQGPQFIFQYYREEENGRGNFPPRFSGLQFPNYSSELNVNALELDDSALYLCASSPRGPADEQFFGPGTRLTVL.